This passage covers 25 T cell receptor beta chains from one sample sequenced in a study of CD8+ T cells in alopecia areata (dated by TCRdb to the late 2010s). The library was produced with the immunoSEQ multiplex PCR assay. For TCR sequencing, RNA was extracted from every sample and reverse transcribed into cDNA to serve as template. Imported from immuneACCESS, the table was reduced by TCRdb to in-frame sequences with V and J called. These copies leave out some clones; in studies compared against another copy, an unresolved V gene accounts for under half, and the cause of the remainder is not known. The sample records 150,000 or so clones, about 90% of which are singletons. Jointly, the top ten make up over 12% of the sample. The time point label on this specimen signifies: baseline before oral tofacitinib. The input for sequencing was CD8+ T cells sorted from blood, taken at week 0. These receptors were obtained from a human donor with alopecia areata.

The rearrangement uses TRBV5-1 and TRBJ2-3; 7 nucleotides align to TRBD1. The length of the CDR3 is 17 residues. Trimming cost V 3 bases and J 3 bases; bases outside gene matches: 13. Germline-derived CDR1 and CDR2 are SGHRS and YFSETQ. In DNA form, the CDR3 reads TGCGCCAGCAGCTCGGTTCTCCCCCGGACAGGTACAGATACGCAGTATTTT. Translated: CASSSVLPRTGTDTQYF.

The chain is built from TRBV5-6 and TRBJ2-7; D is possibly TRBD1 or TRBD2 (5 bases each). Germline V CDR1 and CDR2: SGHDT, YYEEEE. The CDR3 runs to 14 residues. Trimming stripped 2 bases from V and 2 bases from J, with 11 bases between. CDR3 nucleotides: TGTGCCAGCAGCTTACGGGACCGACCCTACGAGCAGTACTTC. Protein: CASSLRDRPYEQYF.

The chain employs TRBV7-3 and TRBJ2-1; 7 positions agree with TRBD1. The germline CDR1 and CDR2 sequences are SGHTA and FQGTGA. The V segment lost 4 bases and the J segment 4 bases; nucleotides outside the gene matches: 1. CDR3 length: 13 residues. CDR3 sequence: CASSWDSYNEQFF. The CDR3 DNA follows: TGTGCCAGCAGCTGGGACAGTTACAATGAGCAGTTCTTC.

Concerning this clone: This sample includes further DNA sequences coding for the same CDR3. J is TRBJ2-7 and V is TRBV7-3, with TRBD1 matching 7 bases. The CDR3 is 13 residues long. V was pared by 4 bases and J by 1 base, with 1 base of the junction left unmatched. Germline V gene data show CDR1 as SGHTA and CDR2 as FQGTGA. DNA of the CDR3: TGTGCCAGCAGCTGGGACAGTTCCTACGAGCAGTACTTC. Protein: CASSWDSSYEQYF.

The gene calls are TRBV11-2 and TRBJ2-7, with 10 bases identical to TRBD1. The trim removed 3 bases at V and 2 bases at J, leaving 1 base unmatched. Germline V gene lookup returns CDR1 SGHAT and CDR2 FQNNGV. CDR3 length equals 14 residues. CDR3 sequence (DNA): TGTGCCAGCAGCTTGGGGACAGGGGCCTACGAGCAGTACTTC. Amino acids: CASSLGTGAYEQYF.

This sequence joins TRBV5-1 and TRBJ1-2, with a tentative D call TRBD1 (5 bases). Germline values: CDR1 SGHRS, CDR2 YFSETQ. The CDR3 loop spans 13 amino acids. V lost 4 bases to trimming and J lost 5 bases, with 12 bases between them. As DNA, the CDR3 is TGCGCCAGCAGCCAGAGGGACGGGTATGGCTACACCTTC. Residues: CASSQRDGYGYTF.

The chain recombines TRBV5-1 with TRBJ2-3; D unclear. The CDR3 has 14 residues. The V end was cut by 4 bases, the J end by 0 bases, with 9 bases between. Per the germline V gene, CDR1 is SGHRS and CDR2 is YFSETQ. CDR3 residues: CASSPMDSTDTQYF. CDR3 nucleotides: TGCGCCAGCAGCCCGATGGACAGCACAGATACGCAGTATTTT.

This chain connects TRBV4-1 to TRBJ2-1; 11 bases fit TRBD2. J gave up 6 bases and V 4 bases, and 8 bases lay outside the gene matches. Germline V CDR1 and CDR2: MGHRA, YSYEKL. The CDR3 has 16 amino acids. The CDR3 sequence: CASSRATSGVSNEQFF. The CDR3 DNA reads as TGCGCCAGCAGCCGAGCGACTAGCGGGGTATCCAATGAGCAGTTCTTC.

CDR3 coding DNA: TGTGCCAGCAGCTCTTTAACAGGACAGGGAGGATACGAGCAGTACTTC. This sequence encodes CASSSLTGQGGYEQYF. The V and J genes are TRBV5-4 and TRBJ2-7; 8 bases map to TRBD1. CDR3 length: 16 amino acids. Trimming removed 3 bases from V and 4 bases from J; junction bases left unmatched: 12. The germline V gene has CDR1 SGHNT and CDR2 YYREEE (reference sequence).

This sequence joins TRBV28 and TRBJ2-7; D may be TRBD1 or TRBD2 (6 bases each). The CDR3 is made up of 15 amino acids. CDR1 and CDR2 from the germline V gene are MDHEN and SYDVKM. V lost 4 bases to trimming and J lost 4 bases, with 17 bases between them. The chain's CDR3 is CASSWRGEISYEQYF. In nucleotides, the CDR3 is TGTGCCAGCAGTTGGAGGGGGGAGATATCTTACGAGCAGTACTTC.

CDR3 DNA: TGCGCCAGCAGCCAAGAGGACAGGGGATCCTACGAGCAGTACTTC. Translating it yields CASSQEDRGSYEQYF. The chain recombines TRBV4-1 with TRBJ2-7; 9 positions agree with TRBD1. Looked up from germline, CDR1 is MGHRA and CDR2 is YSYEKL. V was pared by 0 bases and J by 1 base, with 1 base of the junction left unmatched. The CDR3 has 15 amino acids.

The table lists this clone with a few counts. The V call is TRBV30, the J call TRBJ2-5; no firm D call. V was clipped by 0 bases and J by 5 bases, with 16 bases between them. This CDR3 is built from 15 residues. Per the germline V gene, CDR1 is GTSNPN and CDR2 is SVGIG (reference sequence). CDR3 bases: TGTGCCTGGAGTGTACCCTGGCACAGAAGGGAGACCCAGTACTTC. It is translated as CAWSVPWHRRETQYF.

The chain recombines TRBV27 with TRBJ1-2; 11 bases fit TRBD1. Germline V lookup: CDR1 MNHEY, CDR2 SMNVEV (reference sequence). V was pared by 2 bases and J by 7 bases, with 3 bases of the junction left unmatched. The CDR3 loop spans 14 amino acids. CDR3 loop: CASSLLGTGGGYTF. The CDR3 nucleotides read TGTGCCAGCAGTTTACTCGGGACAGGGGGTGGCTACACCTTC.

The V and J genes are TRBV7-9 and TRBJ2-7, with 7 bases that match TRBD2. Germline trimming cut 5 bases from V and 5 bases from J; bases unmatched to any gene: 12. Germline CDR1 SEHNR, CDR2 FQNEAQ (reference sequence). CDR3 size: 15 residues. DNA for the CDR3: TGTGCCAGCAGCCAACCCGACAGAGGGAGGGACGAGCAGTACTTC. Its translation: CASSQPDRGRDEQYF.

This rearrangement joins TRBV27 to TRBJ2-7, with D possibly called TRBD1 or TRBD2 (5 bases each). CDR1 and CDR2 from the germline V gene are MNHEY and SMNVEV (reference sequence). The CDR3 spans 14 residues. Trimming removed 5 bases at V and 2 bases at J, with 13 bases between. This chain's CDR3 is CASSVRDGTYEQYF. DNA for the CDR3: TGTGCCAGCAGTGTCCGGGACGGGACCTACGAGCAGTACTTC.

V gene TRBV7-9 combines with J gene TRBJ2-3; D gene ambiguous. The V and J ends lost 4 bases and 5 bases respectively, with 7 bases between them. This CDR3 is 12 amino acids long. Germline V gene lookup returns CDR1 SEHNR and CDR2 FQNEAQ (reference sequence). DNA of the CDR3: TGTGCCAGCAGCTACTGGGGAGATACGCAGTATTTT. This codes for CASSYWGDTQYF.

Only a few counts were recorded for this clone. CDR3: CSVGLAGAADTQYF. The CDR3, as DNA: TGCAGCGTGGGACTAGCGGGAGCTGCGGATACGCAGTATTTT. The chain uses TRBV29-1 and TRBJ2-3, with 14 bases lining up with TRBD2. CDR1 and CDR2 from the germline V gene are SQVTM and ANQGSEA. V gave up 6 bases and J gave up 6 bases; unmatched junction bases: 5. The length of the CDR3 is 14 residues.

The gene calls are TRBV29-1 and TRBJ2-2; the match to TRBD1 covers 12 bases. The length of the CDR3 is 16 residues. Germline V gene data show CDR1 as SQVTM and CDR2 as ANQGSEA. The junction had 11 bases not matched to a gene; V was cut back by 5 bases and J by 7 bases. CDR3 nucleotide sequence: TGCAGCGTTCCCTTCGAGGGACAGGGGGCCGGCGGGGAGCTGTTTTTT. Its translation is CSVPFEGQGAGGELFF.

This clone was counted a few times. V and J are TRBV5-6 and TRBJ2-2; 7 positions match TRBD1. The CDR3 is made up of 15 amino acids. With V trimmed by 3 bases and J by 2 bases, 4 bases remained unmatched. Germline CDR1 is SGHDT and CDR2 is YYEEEE. This chain's CDR3 is CASSSGTANTGELFF. In DNA, the CDR3 is TGTGCCAGCAGCTCCGGGACAGCAAACACCGGGGAGCTGTTTTTT.

The V gene is TRBV6-5, the J gene TRBJ2-3, with D unclear. This CDR3 spans 12 amino acids. The V end lost 8 bases, the J end lost 1 base, and 7 bases lay between the germline ends. Germline CDR1 and CDR2: MNHEY and SVGAGI. The DNA of the CDR3 is TGTGCCAGCTCTTCGGGCACAGATACGCAGTATTTT. Its protein is CASSSGTDTQYF.

The CDR3 is CASSLGWAETQYF. CDR3 coding DNA: TGTGCCAGCAGTTTAGGCTGGGCGGAGACCCAGTACTTC. V and J are TRBV27 and TRBJ2-5; D gene ambiguous. CDR1 is MNHEY, CDR2 SMNVEV, per germline (reference sequence). This CDR3 is 13 amino acids long. V lost 2 bases and J 5 bases, leaving 9 bases between the germline ends.

The chain carries TRBV6-5 and TRBJ1-1; 8 positions match TRBD1. The CDR3 extends over 13 amino acids. Germline trimming cut 5 bases from V and 4 bases from J; bases unmatched to any gene: 3. The germline V gene has CDR1 MNHEY and CDR2 SVGAGI. In nucleotides, the CDR3 is TGTGCCAGCAGTCCAGGGGGCGGCACTGAAGCTTTCTTT. It translates to CASSPGGGTEAFF.

The chain is built from TRBV27 and TRBJ2-7; 11 nucleotides agree with TRBD2. The length of the CDR3 is 13 residues. Looked up from germline, CDR1 is MNHEY and CDR2 is SMNVEV (reference sequence). In DNA, the CDR3 is TGTGTCTCCGCCTGGACTAGCGGGTACGAGCAGTACTTC. The encoded protein is CVSAWTSGYEQYF.

The chain carries TRBV7-6 and TRBJ2-7; 7 positions match TRBD1. This CDR3 has 16 residues. The germline CDR1 and CDR2 sequences are SGHVS and FNYEAQ. V shed 5 bases, J shed 0 bases, and the junction held 10 bases outside the gene matches. The CDR3, as DNA: TGTGCCAGCAGCCACCTGAGGACAGGAGGCTCCTACGAGCAGTACTTC. Its protein product is CASSHLRTGGSYEQYF. The full variable domain, its missing parts supplied by reference TRBV7-6 and TRBJ2-7, is GAGVSQSPRYKVTKRGQDVALRCDPISGHVSLYWYRQALGQGPEFLTYFNYEAQQDKSGLPNDRFSAERPEGSISTLTIQRTEQRDSAMYRCASSHLRTGGSYEQYFGPGTRLTVT.

The chain joins TRBV4-2 to TRBJ2-7, with D perhaps matching TRBD2 (6 bases). V was trimmed by 0 bases and J by 5 bases, leaving 14 bases between them. The CDR3 is 15 residues long. The germline V gene encodes CDR1 LGHNA and CDR2 YNFKEQ. For the CDR3, the DNA is TGTGCCAGCAGCCAAGAGGCGGAGGGAGTAAACGAGCAGTACTTC. Translating it yields CASSQEAEGVNEQYF.